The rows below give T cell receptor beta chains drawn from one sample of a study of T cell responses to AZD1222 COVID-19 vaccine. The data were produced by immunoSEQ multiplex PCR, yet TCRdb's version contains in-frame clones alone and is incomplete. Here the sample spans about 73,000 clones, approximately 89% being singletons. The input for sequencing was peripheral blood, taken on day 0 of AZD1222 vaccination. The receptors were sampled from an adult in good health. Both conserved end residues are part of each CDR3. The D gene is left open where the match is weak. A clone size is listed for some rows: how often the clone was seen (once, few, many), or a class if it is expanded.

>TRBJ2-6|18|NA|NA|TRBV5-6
TGTGCCAGCAGCCTACGACAGGTTTTCTTCGCTGGGGCCAACGTCCTGACTTTC
CASSLRQVFFAGANVLTF
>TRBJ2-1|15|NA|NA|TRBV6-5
TGTGCCAGCAGGGATCCGGGACGATCCTACAATGAGCAGTTCTTC
CASRDPGRSYNEQFF
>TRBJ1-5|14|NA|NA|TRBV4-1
TGCGCCAGCAGCCAAGACCTCTTGGCTCAGCCCCAGCATTTT
CASSQDLLAQPQHF
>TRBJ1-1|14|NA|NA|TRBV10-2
TGCGCCAGCAGTGAGGACAGATTGAACACTGAAGCTTTCTTT
CASSEDRLNTEAFF
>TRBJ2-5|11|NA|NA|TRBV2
TGTGCCAGCACCGACAGGGAGACCCAGTACTTC
CASTDRETQYF
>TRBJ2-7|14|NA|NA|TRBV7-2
TGTGCCAGCAGCTTAGTTGTTGGACAGAACGAGCAGTACTTC
CASSLVVGQNEQYF
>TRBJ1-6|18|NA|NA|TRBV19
TGTGCCAGTAGTATAGTCGCGGTGGGGTTAGTGTTGAATTCACCCCTCCACTTT
CASSIVAVGLVLNSPLHF
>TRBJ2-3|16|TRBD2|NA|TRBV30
TGTGCCTGGAGTGTCGGCGGGAGTCCCCGCACAGATACGCAGTATTTT
CAWSVGGSPRTDTQYF
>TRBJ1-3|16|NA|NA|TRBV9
TGTGCCAGCAGCGTAGGCAGTAGGGAGGCTGGAAACACCATATATTTT
CASSVGSREAGNTIYF
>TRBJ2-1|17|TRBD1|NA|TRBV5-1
TGCGCCAGCCGCAAACGGGACAGGGCATATTTCTACAATGAGCAGTTCTTC
CASRKRDRAYFYNEQFF
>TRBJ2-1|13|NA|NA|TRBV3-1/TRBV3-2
TGTGCCAGCAGCCAAACGTTGACGGATGAGCAGTTCTTC
CASSQTLTDEQFF
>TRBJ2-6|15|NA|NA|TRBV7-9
TGTGCCAGCAGCTTAGACGGTTCTGGGGCCAACGTCCTGACTTTC
CASSLDGSGANVLTF
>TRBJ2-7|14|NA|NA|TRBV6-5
TGTGCCAGCAGTTACGCCAGGGGCTCCTACGAGCAGTACTTC
CASSYARGSYEQYF
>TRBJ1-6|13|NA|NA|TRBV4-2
TGTGCCAGCAGCACATCAGGAAGGGACCCCGTTTGTTTT
CASSTSGRDPVCF
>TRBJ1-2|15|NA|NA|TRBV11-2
TGTGCCAGCAGCCCGGGACGGCGTGGCTACGGGAACTACACCTTC
CASSPGRRGYGNYTF
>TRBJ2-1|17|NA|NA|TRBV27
TGTGCCAGCAGAAGGGGGGGGCAGAGGAGCTCCTACAATGAGCAGTTCTTC
CASRRGGQRSSYNEQFF
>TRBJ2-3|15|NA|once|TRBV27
TGTGCCAGCAGTCCCGTCGGGGGGCGGGCCGATACGCAGTATTTT
CASSPVGGRADTQYF
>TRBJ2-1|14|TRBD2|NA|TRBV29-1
TGCAGCGCACCTGCTAGCGGGAGGAACTATGAGCAGTTCTTC
CSAPASGRNYEQFF
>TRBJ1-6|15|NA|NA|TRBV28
TGTGCCAGCAGACCCCGGGAGGGGGTTAACTCACCCCTCCACTTT
CASRPREGVNSPLHF
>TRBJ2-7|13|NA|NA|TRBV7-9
TGTGCCAGCGAAGCCGGAGCGACCTACGAGCAGTACTTC
CASEAGATYEQYF
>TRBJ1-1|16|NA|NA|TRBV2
TGTGCCAGCAGTGGACTTCTTAAACTTGCGGGCACTGAAGCTTTCTTT
CASSGLLKLAGTEAFF
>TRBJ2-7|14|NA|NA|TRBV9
TGTGCCAGCAGCGTGTCAAAGTTCCCATACGAGCAGTACTTC
CASSVSKFPYEQYF
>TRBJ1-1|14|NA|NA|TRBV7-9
TGTGCCAGCAGCCCCCGTATGGACCTCACTGAAGCTTTCTTT
CASSPRMDLTEAFF
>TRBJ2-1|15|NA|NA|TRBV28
TGTGCCAGCAGTCCGCCACTATTCCGAAGCAATGAGCAGTTCTTC
CASSPPLFRSNEQFF
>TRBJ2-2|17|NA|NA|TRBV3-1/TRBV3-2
TGTGCCAGCAGCCAAGTCGGTGGCGGGGCGAACACCGGGGAGCTGTTTTTT
CASSQVGGGANTGELFF
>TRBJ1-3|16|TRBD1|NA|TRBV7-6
TGTGCCAGCAGCTTAACGGACAGGGGATTGGGAAACACCATATATTTT
CASSLTDRGLGNTIYF
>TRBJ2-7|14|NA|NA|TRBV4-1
TGCGCCAGCAGCCAAGTCCGCGGTTCCTACGAGCAGTACTTC
CASSQVRGSYEQYF
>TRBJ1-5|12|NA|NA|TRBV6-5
TGTGCCAGTCGGGTCCGAGGTCAGCCCCAGCATTTT
CASRVRGQPQHF
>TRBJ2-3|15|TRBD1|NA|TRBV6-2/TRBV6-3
TGTGCCAGCAGTTACTCGGACAGGGGTGTGGATACGCAGTATTTT
CASSYSDRGVDTQYF
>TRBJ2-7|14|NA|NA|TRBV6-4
TGTGCCAGCAGTCCCCCGGGACGCCCCTACGAGCAGTACTTC
CASSPPGRPYEQYF
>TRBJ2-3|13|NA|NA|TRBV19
TGTGCCAGTAGTATCCTAGGCACAGATACGCAGTATTTT
CASSILGTDTQYF
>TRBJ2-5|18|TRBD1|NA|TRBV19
TGTGCCAGTAGTATGGTACAGGGGGCGTTCGCGGGTGGGGAGACCCAGTACTTC
CASSMVQGAFAGGETQYF
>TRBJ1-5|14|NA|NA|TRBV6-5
TGTGCCAGCAGTTACTCGGCCGGCAATCAGCCCCAGCATTTT
CASSYSAGNQPQHF
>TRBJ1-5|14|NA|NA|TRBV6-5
TGTGCCAGCATTCGGGGGGGGGCAGGGGAGCCCCAGCATTTT
CASIRGGAGEPQHF
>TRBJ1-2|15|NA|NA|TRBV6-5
TGTGCCAGCAGTTACGGCGGCCCCCGGGGGGGAGGCTACACCTTC
CASSYGGPRGGGYTF
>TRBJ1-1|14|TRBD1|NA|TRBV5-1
TGCGCCAGCTCGGGGACAGGGTTGAACACTGAAGCTTTCTTT
CASSGTGLNTEAFF
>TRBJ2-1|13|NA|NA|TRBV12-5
TGTGCTAGTGGTTTTGACTCCTACAATGAGCAGTTCTTC
CASGFDSYNEQFF
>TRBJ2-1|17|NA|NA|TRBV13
TGTGCCAGCAGCTTAAGAACTAGCATGAGCTCCTACAATGAGCAGTTCTTC
CASSLRTSMSSYNEQFF
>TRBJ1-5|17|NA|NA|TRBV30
TGTGCCTGGAGTGTAACGGGGGGACTTGGGCGCAATCAGCCCCAGCATTTT
CAWSVTGGLGRNQPQHF
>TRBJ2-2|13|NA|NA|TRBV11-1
TGTGCCAGCAGCATTGACCACACCGGGGAGCTGTTTTTT
CASSIDHTGELFF
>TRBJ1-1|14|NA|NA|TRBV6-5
TGTGCCAGCAGTTACTCGGTGGGTCACACTGAAGCTTTCTTT
CASSYSVGHTEAFF
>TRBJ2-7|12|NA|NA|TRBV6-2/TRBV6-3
TGTGCCAGCAGTTACGCGGGCTACGAGCAGTACTTC
CASSYAGYEQYF
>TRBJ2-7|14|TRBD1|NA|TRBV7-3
TGTGCCAGCAGCAAAGGACAGGGAAGCTACGAGCAGTACTTC
CASSKGQGSYEQYF
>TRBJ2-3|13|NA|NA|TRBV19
TGTGCCATTAAGAACAAGATCACAGATACGCAGTATTTT
CAIKNKITDTQYF
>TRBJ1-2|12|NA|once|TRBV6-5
TGTGCCACCTCCCCGTCCAATTGGGGCTACACCTTC
CATSPSNWGYTF
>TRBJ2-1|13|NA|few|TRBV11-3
TGTGCCAGCAGCTTAGGGGATAGTAATGAGCAGTTCTTC
CASSLGDSNEQFF
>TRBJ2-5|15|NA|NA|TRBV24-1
TGTGCCACCAGTGATGGAGGGCAGTACCAAGAGACCCAGTACTTC
CATSDGGQYQETQYF
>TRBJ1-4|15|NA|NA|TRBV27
TGTGCCAGCAGTTTCTCTTACGGTCACAATGAAAAACTGTTTTTT
CASSFSYGHNEKLFF
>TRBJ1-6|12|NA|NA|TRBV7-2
TGTGCCAGCAGCCCACCAGACCGGCCCCTCCACTTT
CASSPPDRPLHF
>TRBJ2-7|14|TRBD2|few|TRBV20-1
TGCAGTGCTAGTTCCAGCGGGGGGGCACGCGAGCAGTACTTC
CSASSSGGAREQYF
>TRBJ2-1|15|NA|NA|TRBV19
TGTGCCAGTAGTCGGCAGGAGAGCTCCTACAATGAGCAGTTCTTC
CASSRQESSYNEQFF
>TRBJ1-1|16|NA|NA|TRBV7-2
TGTGCCAGCAGCTTAGAGGGAGGACGGCTCCACACTGAAGCTTTCTTT
CASSLEGGRLHTEAFF
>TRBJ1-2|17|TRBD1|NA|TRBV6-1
TGTGCCAGCAGTGAAGTAGTAGCGGGACAGGGAGGCGAGGGCTACACCTTC
CASSEVVAGQGGEGYTF
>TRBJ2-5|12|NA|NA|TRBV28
TGTGCCAGCAGTAAGCTCGCTAGGACCCAGTACTTC
CASSKLARTQYF
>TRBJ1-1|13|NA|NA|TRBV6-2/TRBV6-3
TGTGCCAGCAGTTACTCCCTGACAGGTGAAGCTTTCTTT
CASSYSLTGEAFF
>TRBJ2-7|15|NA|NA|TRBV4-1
TGCGCCAGCAGCCAAGTGGCAGGCAGCTCCTACGAGCAGTACTTC
CASSQVAGSSYEQYF
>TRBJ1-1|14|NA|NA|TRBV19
TGTGCCAGTAGTATAGCAACGGCTTACACTGAAGCTTTCTTT
CASSIATAYTEAFF